The source of this TCR beta chain is a study of shared clonotypes between healthy human individuals. Deep was the level used in running the assay. Methods used by the authors: From ImmunoSEQ came sequences covering only the junction and carrying no quality scores, so filtering differed. The repertoire was sequenced with immunoSEQ multiplex PCR; TCRdb's copy has only in-frame clones and lacks some. V, J and clone size are taken as reported in that table, and D and trimming were inferred from the DNA itself. The sample lists approximately 1,500,000 clones, approximately 97% seen once, with about 1% in the top ten. Deletions cut 3 bases from V and 7 bases from J, with 11 bases between. This CDR3 spans 13 amino acids. Germline CDR1 is SGHRS and CDR2 is YFSETQ. Concerning this clone itself: Its antigen is as yet unknown.

Study-level results: Lower generation probabilities were found for non-shared clonotypes than for those shared by all four donors.

The V call is TRBV5-1, the J call TRBJ1-5; D gene unclear. The origin of this receptor is a man aged 30 to 39 in good health. The specimen was naive CD4+ T cells sorted from blood. The subset here: CD45RA+ positively selected. The DNA for the CDR3 is TGCGCCAGCAGCTCCGATGGACCCCAGCCCCAGCATTTT. Its protein product is CASSSDGPQPQHF.